The sequence of this T cell receptor beta chain was determined in a study of blood T cell repertoires in COVID-19 (dated by TCRdb to the early 2020s). For the study in its entirety: Collaborator samples came from the United States, Italy and Spain and covered acute and convalescent phases of COVID-19. The prospective study material was composed of cDNA or gDNA derived from T cells, B-cell-depleted T cells, or PBMCs. Deeply sampled blood TCRbeta repertoires from subjects exposed to, actively infected with, or recovered from COVID-19 were included in the dataset. The repertoires were released in a freely available public database meant as a resource for research on the immune response to SARS-CoV-2. The samples were drawn from the first 160 participants of the ongoing ImmuneRACE study and from under 1,500 subjects provided by 6 global collaborators. Sample metadata almost always included a de-identified subject ID, COVID-19 status, age in years and sex. Where available, HLA class I and class II types were taken from metadata supplied by the sample provider and were not determined by assay-based typing. Broad study findings and their caveats: The amount of clinical and demographic metadata varied by source and participant and was provided uncurated.

The immunoSEQ Assay, a bias-controlled multiplex PCR, was used to amplify TCRbeta CDR3 regions from genomic DNA. Turning to the authors' computational methods: Nucleated cell counts per sample were estimated from amplification of reference gene primers within the assay. Sequence reads were collapsed and filtered to measure the absolute abundance of every unique TCRbeta CDR3 rearrangement. Productive Simpson clonality was computed per sample as the square root of Simpson's diversity index over productive rearrangements. As stored in TCRdb, this immuneACCESS dataset retains in-frame rearrangements with V and J assigned. A fraction of the clones does not appear; measured against another copy, unresolved V genes explain less than half of the discrepancy, and the remainder lacks a known reason. That table gives V, J and clone size, and the DNA gave D and trimming. For this sample the table gives 70,000 to 80,000 clones, of which 82% were detected only once. The ten largest clones represent about 13% of the sample.

The CDR3 numbers 14 residues from cysteine through phenylalanine. This entry keeps only the CDR3 DNA: 42 bases, framed from base 1. CDR1 is given as LNHDA and CDR2 as SQIVND, both from the germline V gene (reference sequence). Relative to germline, V is missing 6 bases and J is missing 4 bases, with 6 bases of the junction outside any gene match. Turning to this clone: The clone's antigen remains unknown. Base-call qualities are not available, and no considerably larger clone is one nucleotide away.

Whole blood was collected in K2EDTA tubes by collaborating institutions according to the institutions' own protocols. For TCRbeta analysis, collaborators shipped samples in one of three forms: frozen whole blood, isolated PBMCs, or DNA extracted from either of those sample types. Sample: peripheral blood. The chain joins TRBV19 to TRBJ1-5; 7 bases in between match TRBD1. The clonotype was recovered from a woman aged 80 or older with acute or convalescent COVID-19. The nucleotides are TGTGCCAGTAGGAGGACAGGAGGTAATCAGCCCCAGCATTTT. Translated, this gives CASRRTGGNQPQHF. The CDR3 plus the reference TRBV19 and TRBJ1-5 genes for the other parts give the full variable domain: DGGITQSPKYLFRKEGQNVTLSCEQNLNHDAMYWYRQDPGQGLRLIYYSQIVNDFQKGDIAEGYSVSREKKESFPLTVTSAQKNPTAFYLCASRRTGGNQPQHFGDGTRLSIL.